One TCR beta chain is described in this entry. This sample was included in a study of cytomegalovirus exposure and HLA in healthy donors. The overall study: Out of roughly 200 million T cells, an earlier analysis found some 110 million unique TCR beta sequences in total.

The PCR used 60 Vbeta and 13 Jbeta primers. Profiling relied on immunoSEQ multiplex PCR, and the TCRdb table lists in-frame clones only, not all of them. In the table there are 160,000 or so clones, roughly four fifths of which are singletons. Losses at the gene ends were 6 bases for V and 8 bases for J; bases not matched to a gene: 10. The CDR3 totals 15 residues. CDR1 and CDR2 (germline): MDHEN, SYDVKM. This chain uses TRBV28 with TRBJ1-5; 10 nucleotides match TRBD1. Material for sequencing was PBMCs. The clonotype originates from a middle-aged woman in good health and CMV-seronegative. As DNA, the CDR3 is TGTGCCAGCAGCCAGACAGGGGGCCTTGGAAAGCCCCAGCATTTT. Its translation is CASSQTGGLGKPQHF.